Listed below are T cell receptor beta chains from one sample, sequenced in a study of T cells in Graves' hyperthyroidism and ophthalmopathy. TCRdb independently ran MiXCR on the multiplex PCR reads; one entry per CDR3 protein. The sample contains around 600,000 distinct CDR3 sequences, more than 12% of which appear only once. Sequencing used blood. The receptors originated from a woman in her forties or fifties with Graves' ophthalmopathy. Each CDR3 is given with its conserved first and last residue. D genes are given only for firm matches. Clone size is shown for a subset of rows, as once, few, many or a class of expanded clone.

>TRBV28|-|-|15|TRBJ1-5
TGTGCCAGCAGTTTCCACGGACAGAATAATCAGCCCCAGCATTTT
CASSFHGQNNQPQHF
>TRBV7-2|-|many|14|TRBJ2-3
TGTGCCAGCAGCTTAGCGCGGCGTTCAGATACGCAGTATTTT
CASSLARRSDTQYF
>TRBV28|TRBD2|few|15|TRBJ2-2
TGTGCCAGCAGTTCCCCAGCGGGGGACACCGGGGAGCTGTTTTTT
CASSSPAGDTGELFF
>TRBV5-1|-|many|15|TRBJ2-2
TGCGCCAGCAGCTCCGACGGGGTGGTCACCGGGGAGCTGTTTTTT
CASSSDGVVTGELFF
>TRBV7-2|TRBD1|many|17|TRBJ2-3
TGTGCCAGCAGCTTAGGGCAGGGGGCCCCGGTATCAGATACGCAGTATTTT
CASSLGQGAPVSDTQYF
>TRBV7-9|TRBD1|-|14|TRBJ1-4
TGTGCCAGCAGCGCTCGGGACAGGGCTGAAAAACTGTTTTTT
CASSARDRAEKLFF
>TRBV12-3/TRBV12-4|TRBD2|many|15|TRBJ2-1
TGTGCCAGCAGTTTTACTAGCGGGCCTTACAATGAGCAGTTCTTC
CASSFTSGPYNEQFF
>TRBV18|TRBD2|many|17|TRBJ2-5
TGTGCCAGCTCACCGCTGGGACTAGCGGGAGCAGGGGAGACCCAGTACTTC
CASSPLGLAGAGETQYF
>TRBV6-6|-|many|13|TRBJ2-7
TGTGCCAGCAGTTACACACCGGCCCGGGAGCAGTACTTC
CASSYTPAREQYF
>TRBV6-5|-|-|13|TRBJ2-2
TGTGCCAGCAGTTACAGAGACACCGGGGAGCTGTTTTTT
CASSYRDTGELFF
>TRBV6-4|-|-|17|TRBJ2-6
TGTGCCAGCAGTGACCATTACAGGGAATCTGGGGCCAACGTCCTGACTTTC
CASSDHYRESGANVLTF
>TRBV4-3|-|-|14|TRBJ2-2
TGCGCCAGCAGCCAAGTCATGAACACCGGGGAGCTGGTTTTT
CASSQVMNTGELVF
>TRBV29-1|-|few|14|TRBJ2-1
TGCAGCGCCCAAGGGGACCGCTCCTACAATGAGCAGTTCTTC
CSAQGDRSYNEQFF
>TRBV2|-|many|13|TRBJ1-4
TGTGCCAGCAGTGAACAGGGCAGTGAAAAACTGTTTTTT
CASSEQGSEKLFF
>TRBV10-3|-|few|15|TRBJ1-5
TGTGCCATCAGTGAGTCCATGGGGGATGGTCAGCCCCAGCATTTT
CAISESMGDGQPQHF
>TRBV28|-|many|15|TRBJ1-5
TGTGCCAGCAGTTTATTAGGGTGGAACAATCAGCCCCAGCATTTT
CASSLLGWNNQPQHF
>TRBV20-1|TRBD2|many|16|TRBJ2-5
TGCAGTGCTAGGGCCGCTCAAGGACTAGCCAGGGAGACCCAGTACTTC
CSARAAQGLARETQYF
>TRBV7-2|-|many|12|TRBJ1-1
TGTGCCAGCAGCACCCGACAGTTTGAAGCTTTCTTT
CASSTRQFEAFF
>TRBV19|TRBD1|few|15|TRBJ2-3
TGTGCCAGCACCCCACGGGACAGGGTCACAGATACGCAGTATTTT
CASTPRDRVTDTQYF
>TRBV2|TRBD2|many|16|TRBJ2-5
TGTGCCAGCAGTTTGGGGGGAGGGGCCCCCTTGGAGACCCAGTACTTC
CASSLGGGAPLETQYF
>TRBV7-9|-|many|13|TRBJ2-5
TGTGCCAGCAGCTTATCAGGGGAGAAGACCCAGTACTTC
CASSLSGEKTQYF
>TRBV28|TRBD1|many|14|TRBJ2-7
TGTGCCAGCAGTTTCTCCCGGACAGGGGTTGAGCAGTACTTC
CASSFSRTGVEQYF
>TRBV7-9|-|many|15|TRBJ1-1
TGTGCCAGCAGCTTAGGGCCGAACATGAACACTGAAGCTTTCTTT
CASSLGPNMNTEAFF
>TRBV24-1|-|-|15|TRBJ2-3
TGTGCCACCAGTGATTTGACGGAGAGAGCAGATACGCAGTATTTT
CATSDLTERADTQYF
>TRBV7-2|TRBD2|many|17|TRBJ2-4
TGTGCCAGCAGCTTAAGCCGGACTAGCGGCGCCAAAAACATTCAGTACTTC
CASSLSRTSGAKNIQYF
>TRBV3-1|-|many|15|TRBJ1-2
TGTGCCAGCAGCCACCTCGGGACAACCCACTATGGCTACACCTTC
CASSHLGTTHYGYTF
>TRBV7-3|-|-|16|TRBJ2-7
TGTGCCAGCAGCGTAGGCGGGACAGCGGACTCCTACGAGCAGTACTTC
CASSVGGTADSYEQYF
>TRBV7-8|TRBD1|many|14|TRBJ2-2
TGTGCCAGCAGGAACAGGGGAGACACCGGGGAGCTGTTTTTT
CASRNRGDTGELFF
>TRBV2|-|few|14|TRBJ1-6
TGTGCCAGCAGGTTAACGGGTCTCAATTCACCCCTCCACTTT
CASRLTGLNSPLHF